The rows below give T cell receptor beta chains drawn from one sample of a study of T cell repertoires in cytomegalovirus infection. TCRdb passed the reads through MiXCR, listing each CDR3 protein once. The sample lists 740,000 or so distinct CDR3 sequences; about a third were seen once. What was sequenced was PBMCs. The receptors derive from a human donor in good health (CMV status not recorded). Some clones in this sample may be carry-over from other donors' samples. CDR3s include the opening cysteine and the closing phenylalanine or tryptophan. The order of the fields is CDR3 length, V gene, J gene, clone size, D gene, CDR3 protein, CDR3 DNA. A D gene is named only where the DNA matches it firmly. Clone size is stated in some rows and not others, as once, few, many or a class when expanded.

13	TRBV29-1	TRBJ2-7	NA	TRBD2	CSAGLAGYYEQYF	TGCAGCGCCGGACTAGCGGGATACTACGAGCAGTACTTC
15	TRBV12-3/TRBV12-4	TRBJ2-1	NA	NA	CASSLGAGRKNEQFF	TGTGCCAGCAGTTTGGGGGCGGGTCGAAAAAATGAGCAGTTCTTC
12	TRBV12-3/TRBV12-4	TRBJ1-2	NA	NA	CASRGTPYGYTF	TGTGCCAGCAGGGGGACTCCCTATGGCTACACCTTC
15	TRBV28	TRBJ1-1	few	NA	CASSLYRTENTEAFF	TGTGCCAGCAGTTTATACCGGACAGAGAACACTGAAGCTTTCTTT
16	TRBV7-2	TRBJ2-5	many	TRBD2	CASSLRLAGNQETQYF	TGTGCCAGCAGCTTACGGCTAGCGGGAAACCAAGAGACCCAGTACTTC
14	TRBV30	TRBJ2-5	NA	TRBD1	CAWSVMDRGETQYF	TGTGCCTGGAGTGTAATGGACAGGGGAGAGACCCAGTACTTC
14	TRBV20-1	TRBJ2-5	NA	NA	CSAGGTVQQETQYF	TGCAGTGCTGGGGGGACAGTACAGCAAGAGACCCAGTACTTC
13	TRBV28	TRBJ1-1	NA	NA	CAISFFMNTEAFF	TGTGCCATCAGTTTCTTTATGAACACTGAAGCTTTCTTT
16	TRBV7-9	TRBJ2-3	few	TRBD2	CASSPQGLAGPDTQYF	TGTGCCAGCAGTCCCCAGGGACTAGCGGGACCAGATACGCAGTATTTT
15	TRBV28	TRBJ1-4	NA	NA	CASSLVGSTNEKLFF	TGTGCCAGCAGTTTAGTGGGATCAACTAATGAAAAACTGTTTTTT
15	TRBV5-6	TRBJ2-4	NA	NA	CASSFGGGPENIQYF	TGTGCCAGCAGCTTTGGTGGCGGTCCCGAAAACATTCAGTACTTC
13	TRBV5-5	TRBJ1-3	few	NA	CASSLDFWNTIYF	TGTGCCAGCAGCTTGGATTTTTGGAACACCATATATTTT
15	TRBV19	TRBJ2-2	few	NA	CASREGQANTGELFF	TGTGCCAGTAGAGAAGGGCAAGCGAACACCGGGGAGCTGTTTTTT
14	TRBV7-9	TRBJ2-7	NA	TRBD1	CASSSGQRSYEQYF	TGTGCCAGCAGCTCGGGACAGCGCTCCTACGAGCAGTACTTC
14	TRBV6-5	TRBJ2-1	NA	TRBD1	CAGSSGTGPLGQFF	TGTGCCGGCAGTTCCGGGACAGGACCCCTTGGGCAGTTCTTC
15	TRBV7-8	TRBJ1-2	few	TRBD1	CASSSNRGRNYGYTF	TGTGCCAGCAGCTCCAACAGGGGGAGAAACTATGGCTACACCTTC
15	TRBV14	TRBJ2-1	NA	TRBD1	CASSQNRGPYNEQFF	TGTGCCAGCAGCCAAAACAGGGGCCCCTACAATGAGCAGTTCTTC
11	TRBV12-3/TRBV12-4	TRBJ1-1	NA	NA	CASSLQVGAFF	TGTGCCAGCAGTTTACAGGTGGGAGCTTTCTTT
16	TRBV7-2	TRBJ2-5	few	NA	CASSPSPGMGGETQYF	TGTGCCAGCAGCCCCTCACCAGGGATGGGGGGAGAGACCCAGTACTTC
17	TRBV2	TRBJ2-3	NA	NA	CASSEFRGVASTDPQYF	TGTGCCAGCAGTGAGTTTCGCGGGGTCGCGAGCACAGATCCGCAGTATTTT
18	TRBV25-1	TRBJ2-7	NA	TRBD2	CASRPTGTSISGNYEQYF	TGTGCCAGCAGACCCACCGGGACTAGCATCTCAGGTAACTACGAGCAGTACTTC
11	TRBV29-1	TRBJ2-7	NA	NA	CSVPNGYEQYF	TGCAGCGTGCCGAACGGGTACGAGCAGTACTTC
16	TRBV28	TRBJ2-5	few	TRBD2	CASSFLGGRTQETQYF	TGTGCCAGCAGTTTCCTTGGCGGGAGGACCCAAGAGACCCAGTACTTC
15	TRBV2	TRBJ2-4	NA	NA	CASNQRGRAKNIQYF	TGTGCCAGCAATCAGAGAGGTAGAGCCAAAAACATTCAGTACTTC
17	TRBV4-2	TRBJ1-6	once	NA	CASSQEGGRQGHSPLHF	TGTGCCAGCAGCCAAGAAGGAGGACGGCAGGGACATTCACCCCTCCACTTT